The 15 T cell receptor beta chains below come from one sample, sequenced in a study of graft-versus-host responses after intestinal transplantation. Here immunoSEQ multiplex PCR was the method, and the copy in TCRdb shows in-frame clones only, minus some. The table has some 41,000 clones, 85% to 95% seen once. No antigen has been assigned to these receptors. The sample consisted of unstimulated CD8+ T cells sorted from spleen or lymph node cells, taken before transplant. The receptor set was obtained from a human donor who was the organ donor for an intestinal transplant.

J is TRBJ1-2 and V is TRBV27; D is unresolved. Trimming pared 0 bases from V and 7 bases from J, leaving 12 bases between. Germline lookup yields CDR1 MNHEY and CDR2 SMNVEV (reference sequence). This CDR3 spans 14 amino acids. The CDR3 reads CASSLSGFSSGYTF. The CDR3 DNA follows: TGTGCCAGCAGTTTATCAGGATTTTCGAGTGGCTACACCTTC.

The chain links TRBV9 to TRBJ2-2; 10 bases are a match to TRBD1. Germline CDR1 SGDLS, CDR2 YYNGEE. After removal of 0 bases from V and 5 bases from J, the junction contained 7 bases not matched to a gene. This CDR3 has 17 amino acids. The CDR3 is CASSVARTGGETGELFF. The CDR3 bases are TGTGCCAGCAGCGTAGCGCGGACAGGGGGGGAGACCGGGGAGCTGTTTTTT.

J is TRBJ2-3 and V is TRBV6-6; 8 positions agree with TRBD2. Looked up from germline, CDR1 is MNHNY and CDR2 is SVGAGI (reference sequence). Unmatched junction bases numbered 7, after V lost 6 bases and J lost 2 bases. This CDR3 is 15 amino acids long. CDR3 DNA sequence: TGTGCCAGCAGCAAATCCGGACTAGCCACAGATACGCAGTATTTT. Translated: CASSKSGLATDTQYF.

This chain uses TRBV4-2 with TRBJ2-5; 8 nucleotides agree with TRBD2. CDR1 and CDR2 from the germline V gene are LGHNA and YNFKEQ. The CDR3 extends over 17 amino acids. The trim removed 1 base at V and 7 bases at J, leaving 14 bases unmatched. The CDR3: CASSQGFYAGGRWTQYF. CDR3 in DNA: TGTGCCAGCAGCCAAGGGTTCTACGCGGGGGGCCGTTGGACCCAGTACTTC.

The chain carries TRBV5-6 and TRBJ2-7, with D possibly being TRBD2 (7 bases). The CDR3 sequence is 13 residues long. In germline, CDR1 is SGHDT, CDR2 YYEEEE. The V and J ends lost 5 bases and 3 bases respectively, with 12 bases between them. CDR3 bases: TGTGCCAGCAGAGCGGGGACAAACTACGAGCAGTACTTC. The encoded protein is CASRAGTNYEQYF.

V gene TRBV21-1 combines with J gene TRBJ1-5; the table gives TRBD1 as D, unverified against the DNA. TRBV21-1 is a known pseudogene. The CDR3 loop spans 16 amino acids. The CDR3 region is CASSKIDRRGNQPQHF. CDR3 nucleotides: TGTGCCAGCAGCAAAATAGACAGACGGGGCAATCAGCCCCAGCATTTT.

The rearrangement links TRBV7-2 to TRBJ1-5; weak D call: TRBD1 (5 bases). Trimming took off 3 bases at V and 1 base at J, with 13 bases between the two ends. The CDR3 is made up of 16 amino acids. The V gene's germline CDR1 is SGHTA and CDR2 FQGNSA. DNA of the CDR3: TGTGCCAGCAGCTTGAGGGGTCCTAAGAGCAATCAGCCCCAGCATTTT. It encodes CASSLRGPKSNQPQHF.

The chain uses TRBV27 and TRBJ2-7; tentatively, D is TRBD1 (5 bases). The CDR3 extends over 13 amino acids. Trimming cost V 9 bases and J 4 bases, with 16 bases left between them. In germline, CDR1 is MNHEY, CDR2 SMNVEV (reference sequence). CDR3 amino acids: CASKGNRLYEQYF. The CDR3 bases are TGTGCCAGTAAGGGAAACAGGTTATACGAGCAGTACTTC.

The chain has TRBV6-4 and TRBJ2-3; 8 positions agree with TRBD2. Germline CDR1 and CDR2: MRHNA and SNTAGT. The CDR3 spans 15 residues. V lost 2 bases, J lost 3 bases, and 4 bases stayed unmatched. The CDR3 nucleotides read TGTGCCAGCAGTGACGGTGCGGGGGGAACAGATACGCAGTATTTT. It translates to CASSDGAGGTDTQYF.

This chain connects TRBV7-2 to TRBJ1-1; D unresolved. V was pared by 1 base and J by 0 bases, with 3 bases between. Germline V gives CDR1 SGHTA, CDR2 FQGNSA. The CDR3 consists of 13 residues. CDR3 amino acids: CASSLGMNTEAFF. CDR3 DNA sequence: TGTGCCAGCAGCTTAGGTATGAACACTGAAGCTTTCTTT.

This clone has a handful of counts. The chain links TRBV6-5 to TRBJ2-3; 12 bases are shared with TRBD1. V lost 2 bases and J lost 4; bases outside the gene matches: 1. Per the germline V gene, CDR1 is MNHEY and CDR2 is SVGAGI. The CDR3 runs 15 residues. CDR3 sequence reads: CASSYGTGGADTQYF. In DNA, the CDR3 is TGTGCCAGCAGTTACGGGACAGGGGGCGCAGATACGCAGTATTTT.

V usage is TRBV11-1 and J usage is TRBJ2-7; 8 positions match TRBD2. Losses at the gene ends were 5 bases for V and 4 bases for J; bases not matched to a gene: 13. The CDR3 runs to 16 residues. Germline V gene sequence: CDR1 SGHAT, CDR2 FQDESV (reference sequence). CDR3 coding DNA: TGTGCCAGCAGCCCCCGTAAGAGCGGGGGCGGATACGAGCAGTACTTC. Translation gives CASSPRKSGGGYEQYF.

The chain recombines TRBV9 with TRBJ2-1, with D perhaps matching TRBD1 or TRBD2 (5 bases each). V lost 4 bases and J 3 bases, leaving 14 bases between the germline ends. Germline V gives CDR1 SGDLS, CDR2 YYNGEE. The CDR3 totals 15 residues. CDR3 sequence reads: CASSSPGTDYNEQFF. The CDR3 DNA is TGTGCCAGCAGCTCCCCCGGGACGGACTACAATGAGCAGTTCTTC.

CDR3 DNA sequence: TGTGCCTGGAGCCCCCTCCCCGCACAGGGAATCCAGTACTTC. Translating it yields CAWSPLPAQGIQYF. The chain uses TRBV30 and TRBJ2-7; D possibly corresponds to TRBD1 (6 bases). This CDR3 region has 14 residues. Germline CDR1 reads GTSNPN; CDR2 reads SVGIG (reference sequence). The V and J ends lost 3 bases and 10 bases respectively, with 22 bases between them.

The genes are TRBV2 and TRBJ2-5, with D possibly being TRBD2 (6 bases). The CDR3 spans 13 residues. CDR1 SNHLY and CDR2 FYNNEI come from the germline V gene. V was cut by 9 bases and J by 4 bases, with 15 bases left in between. The CDR3 DNA sequence: TGTGCCAGAAGACGACTAGTAGGAGAGACCCAGTACTTC. Translation: CARRRLVGETQYF.